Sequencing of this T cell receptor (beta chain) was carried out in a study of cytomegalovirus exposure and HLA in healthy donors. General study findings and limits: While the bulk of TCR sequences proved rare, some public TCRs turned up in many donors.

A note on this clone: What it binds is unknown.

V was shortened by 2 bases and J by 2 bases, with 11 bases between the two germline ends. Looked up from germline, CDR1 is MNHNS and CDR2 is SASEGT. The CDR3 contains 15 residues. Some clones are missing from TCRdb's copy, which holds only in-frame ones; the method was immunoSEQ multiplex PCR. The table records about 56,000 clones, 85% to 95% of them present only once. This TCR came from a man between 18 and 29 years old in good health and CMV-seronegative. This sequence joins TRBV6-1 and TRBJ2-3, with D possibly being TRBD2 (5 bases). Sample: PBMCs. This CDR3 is CASSESGLDTDTQYF. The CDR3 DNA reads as TGTGCCAGCAGTGAAAGCGGTCTAGACACAGATACGCAGTATTTT.